This T cell receptor (beta chain) was recovered during a study of cytomegalovirus exposure and HLA in healthy donors (dated by TCRdb to about 2017). About the full investigation: An earlier analysis of roughly 500 of the donors reported 276 Gb of sequence data and around 110 million unique TCR beta sequences obtained from around 170 million T cells. An early release covering over 500 HLA-typed donors comprised about 310 gigabases of sequencing data and tens of millions of unique TCR sequences. Along with the approximately 700-subject first cohort, a separate validation cohort of around 120 different subjects was used. Across 398 genotyped donors of the cohort, an average of roughly 200,000 unique TCR beta nucleotide sequences per donor were sequenced, and roughly 20% of those sequences were non-productive. To predict cytomegalovirus infection status, the study combined high-throughput TCR immunosequencing, statistical association of individual TCRs with disease status, and machine learning. Typing coverage varied by locus: roughly 629-640 donors for A, B, C, DRB1 and DQB1; around 560 for DQA1; over 600 for DPA1; approximately 470 for DPB1. Genome-wide SNP genotypes for about 60% of the 666 donors were used in a later genetic analysis, which treated that subset as a discovery cohort. Class I and class II HLA loci were covered by the typing at four-digit resolution. Every repertoire in the discovery cohort had been generated on one and the same sequencing platform. A later analysis re-analyzed previously published TCR beta repertoires from 550 to 700 donors and added high-resolution HLA genotyping to study TCR occurrence patterns. The T cell repertoires of 550 to 850 subjects were profiled by immunosequencing and related to cytomegalovirus serostatus. Four or five DR-DQ haplotypes were handled as single units for association and clustering because linkage in the cohort was strong. Of the 300 to 500 genotyped donors, 65% to 90% were placed in the genetic ancestry cluster associated with self-reported Caucasian donors. The study was designed to test whether signatures of past pathogen exposure could be identified by cataloging public T cell receptors. To decide whether each TCR beta V gene segment behaved as functional or pseudogenic, an earlier analysis of some 600 of the donors relied on high-throughput TCR beta sequencing. The later analysis used no new phenotypic data to find candidate immune exposures, relying instead on TCR beta sequences and their occurrence across donors. Alongside the repertoire data, information on donor age, sex, ethnicity and CMV serostatus was compiled. What the work shows at the level of the full study, not this receptor alone: Presence/absence analyses assumed roughly uniform sequencing depth across donors, an assumption that may not hold. Compared with equally common non-associated chains, HLA-associated TCR beta chains in a later analysis were more clonally expanded and had lower generation probabilities. When HLA alleles, especially DR and DQ, strongly co-occurred, attributing TCR associations to individual alleles was difficult. Cytomegalovirus status was reported to be diagnosed by the classifier with high specificity and sensitivity in both the original and validation cohorts. Compared with the roughly 670-donor mean, donors in an Asian-associated ancestry cluster had fewer N-insertions in productive TCRs, according to a later genetic analysis. The study gave a list of 150 to 200 TCR beta chains associated with cytomegalovirus. In this cohort, only TCR beta chains were sequenced, and detectable features were limited by the absence of alpha or paired-chain data. A later analysis associated some 17,000 TCR beta sequences with specific HLA alleles at a false discovery rate of 0.05. In an earlier analysis of some 500 of the donors, most TCR beta V segments were observed in productive rearrangements about 90% or about 30% of the time, broadly matching IMGT annotations. In a later analysis, several top co-occurrence clusters were reported to appear linked to parvovirus B19, influenza, CMV and Epstein-Barr virus. The only immune exposure information available for the cohort was CMV serostatus. An association between a missense DCLRE1C variant and V-gene and J-gene trimming of TCR beta chains was found in a later genetic analysis and replicated in an independent cohort. The earlier analysis of approximately 560 of the donors excluded fewer than 20 rarely observed V segments, including chromosome 9 orphons, because counts were too low. Correlated functional status among segregating V segments might be attributable to linkage disequilibrium, but an unknown experimental factor could not be ruled out. In vitro tests confirmed that a few of the cytomegalovirus-associated TCR beta chains recognize cytomegalovirus antigens. Because some donors lacked HLA typing at each locus, the association tests relied only on the typed subset. Some IMGT-functional V segments, including TRBV6-2 and TRBV6-3, could not be told apart with the 87-base-pair reads, so those segments were excluded. In a later analysis, the rate of TCR association differed among HLA loci, with DRB1 alleles having the most associated TCRs and HLA-C alleles having the fewest. Most TCR sequences were seen in very few donors, while some public TCRs were found in many individuals. In a later analysis, most CMV-associated TCR beta chains were found to appear HLA-restricted, with HLA associations seemingly driven largely by CMV exposure. The authors suggested that the approach could potentially be extended to other disease states and immunological phenotypes. A further reported finding was that TCR beta sequences accurately predicted the HLA-A and HLA-B alleles for most subjects in the first cohort. A group of highly shared sequence variants was considered likely to be a technical artifact of the sequencing pipeline.

The cohort comprised 550 to 700 healthy bone marrow donors. At the time of sampling, all cohort members were nominally healthy, though unrecorded immune exposures were likely present. The donor was CMV seronegative and was included in the group of about 350 seronegative cohort members. A peripheral blood sample was collected from each donor, and TCR beta sequencing was performed on peripheral blood mononuclear cells. The Qiagen DNeasy Blood Extraction Kit was used to extract genomic DNA from the blood cell samples. V and J lose 1 base and 3 bases, and a span of 8 bases separates them. From a lookup of the germline V gene, CDR1 and CDR2 are SGDLS and YYNGEE. The CDR3, cysteine through phenylalanine, is 14 amino acids long. Here the CDR3 DNA is all that survives: 42 bases in frame from base 1. A note on this clone: Its antigen is not yet known. No much larger clonotype is one base removed from it; base qualities were not supplied.

Libraries were made using the immunoSEQ multiplex PCR assay. A mixture of 60 forward primers for TCR Vbeta segments and 13 reverse primers for TCR Jbeta segments was used in the multiplex PCR. The CDR3 region of rearranged TCR beta genes was amplified from genomic DNA by a multiplex PCR assay. Amplified TCR beta libraries were sequenced as 87-base-pair reads on the Illumina HiSeq System. The study's processing was this. A later analysis tallied tens of millions of unique TCR beta chains across the 700 or so repertoires, and around 10 million of those chains were shared by two or more donors. Raw reads were error-corrected and collapsed into unique sequences by a nearest-neighbor algorithm in which closely related sequences were merged to remove PCR and sequencing errors. V, D and J gene segments were assigned by aligning CDR3 sequences to IMGT reference sequences. Each retained sequence needed at least a six-nucleotide match to both a V gene segment and a J gene segment. Rearrangements were classified as productive when the CDR3 lacked stop codons and remained in frame with V and J, and all other rearrangements were classified as non-productive. CDR3 was defined according to IMGT convention as the region running from the second conserved V-encoded cysteine to the conserved J-encoded phenylalanine. The earlier analysis of about 590 of the donors excluded sequences that lacked an unambiguous match to a single V gene segment. An earlier analysis of several hundred of the donors called V segments functional above 56.7% productive rearrangements and segregating when the between-donor standard deviation exceeded 5%. A statistical classification framework was developed to diagnose cytomegalovirus status using the catalog of TCR beta chain sequences. V and J gene assignment, in a later analysis, came from comparing TCR nucleotide sequences with IMGT/GENE-DB human TR gene sequences. Using the TCRdist pipeline, a later analysis assigned CDR3 sequences along with most-parsimonious VDJ recombination scenarios. A later analysis defined each TCR beta chain by its CDR3 amino acid sequence plus V-gene family, and excluded reads lacking a unique V-gene family. A later analysis removed roughly 590 highly shared, low-generation-probability nucleotide sequences to deal with suspected cross-contamination and a sequencing artifact. A later analysis calculated a clonal expansion index for each public chain from normalized within-repertoire ranks of inferred template counts. Generation probabilities in a later analysis came from a VDJ recombination model fitted to out-of-frame rearrangements, and those results were checked against IGoR. In a later analysis, TCR-TCR, TCR-HLA and TCR-CMV co-occurrence was scored with hypergeometric tests, and a repertoire-size bias correction was applied to TCR pairs. To estimate false discovery rates, a later analysis permuted the HLA or CMV assignments 20 times. In a later analysis, co-occurring TCRs were grouped using DBSCAN, with TCRdist sequence similarity added in when clustering inside HLA-allele-positive subsets. Repertoires with fewer than 30,000 or more than 120,000 public chains, plus five repertoires with anomalous nucleotide sharing, were excluded from co-occurrence clustering. Here the immuneACCESS table is served through TCRdb, limited to in-frame sequences with V and J called. Missing clones are a known gap in these copies; in checked studies unresolved V genes cover under half, and the rest lacks a known reason. The DNA gave D and trimming, while V, J and clone size come from that table. The sample includes over 85,000 clones, with about 90% observed a single time. Of the sample, more than 1.5% falls within the top ten clones.

The origin of this receptor is a man aged 35-49 years in good health and CMV-seronegative. Sequenced: PBMCs. Recombination joined TRBV9 with TRBJ1-3; 6 matching bases give a weak D call of TRBD1. The DNA reads TGTGCCAGCAGCGTAACAGGGAGTGGAAACACCATATATTTT. This is translated as CASSVTGSGNTIYF.